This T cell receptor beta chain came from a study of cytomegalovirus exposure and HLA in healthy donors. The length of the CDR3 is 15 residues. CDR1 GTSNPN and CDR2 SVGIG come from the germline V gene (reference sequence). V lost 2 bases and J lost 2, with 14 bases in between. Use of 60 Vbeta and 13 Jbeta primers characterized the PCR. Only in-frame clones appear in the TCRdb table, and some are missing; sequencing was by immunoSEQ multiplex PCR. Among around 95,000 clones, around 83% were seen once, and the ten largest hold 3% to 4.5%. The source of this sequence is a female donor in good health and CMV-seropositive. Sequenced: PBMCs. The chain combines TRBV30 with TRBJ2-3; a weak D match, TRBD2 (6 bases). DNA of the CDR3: TGTGCCTGGAGTCTCATCCCGGGAGCCACAGATACGCAGTATTTT. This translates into CAWSLIPGATDTQYF.